The 7 T cell receptor beta chains presented below share a single source sample, sequenced in a study of blood T cells in healthy people across ages. Next came a second PCR, run for about 6 to 12 cycles, which used a sample-barcoded 5' primer along with a J-beta primer mix. MiXCR, applied by TCRdb to the 5' RACE reads, yields one record per CDR3 protein. Among about 970,000 distinct CDR3 sequences listed, approximately 50% were seen once. The specimen was blood. Receptors originate from a woman aged 60 to 75 in good health.

This clonotype occurred once. V and J are TRBV20-1 and TRBJ2-1; TRBD2 matches at 7 bases. The ends lost 2 bases at V and 7 bases at J; junction bases unmatched: 14. This CDR3 region has 16 residues. Per the germline V gene, CDR1 is DFQATT and CDR2 is SNEGSKA (reference sequence). The DNA for the CDR3 is TGCAGTGCTAGACGAGTAGGGAGCGGGATGAGGAATGAGCAGTTCTTC. Translation gives CSARRVGSGMRNEQFF.

The chain uses TRBV6-2 or TRBV6-3 and TRBJ2-1, with D possibly matching TRBD1 (5 bases). This CDR3 region has 15 residues. Germline V gives CDR1 MNHEY, CDR2 SVGEGT. The germline V and J ends were trimmed by 6 bases and 3 bases, with 15 bases remaining between them. The CDR3 sequence is CASRQGRVFYNEQFF. In DNA, the CDR3 is TGTGCCAGCAGACAAGGCAGGGTCTTCTACAATGAGCAGTTCTTC.

The chain carries TRBV20-1 and TRBJ1-2; unclear D gene. The V end lost 3 bases, the J end lost 5 bases, and 10 bases lay between the germline ends. The CDR3 spans 12 residues. Germline values: CDR1 DFQATT, CDR2 SNEGSKA (reference sequence). CDR3 DNA: TGCAGTGCTAGTCGTGGCCGGTATGGCTACACCTTC. It yields the protein CSASRGRYGYTF.

The chain couples TRBV9 to TRBJ2-7; D not resolved. CDR3 length: 15 residues. From germline, CDR1 is SGDLS and CDR2 YYNGEE. V lost 4 bases and J 4 bases, leaving 18 bases between the germline ends. The CDR3 region has the DNA TGTGCCAGCAGCCCAGGACCCTTTGGGTCTTACGAGCAGTACTTC. Residues: CASSPGPFGSYEQYF.

V gene TRBV4-3 combines with J gene TRBJ2-3; 11 bases align to TRBD2. The V gene's germline CDR1 is LGHNA and CDR2 YSLEER. The CDR3 is 17 residues long. The ends lost 2 bases at V and 1 base at J; junction bases unmatched: 5. The DNA for the CDR3 is TGCGCCAGCAGCCAACGCCTGACTAGCGGGGGCACAGATACGCAGTATTTT. Encoded protein: CASSQRLTSGGTDTQYF.

The chain joins TRBV3-1 to TRBJ2-5; 11 bases line up with TRBD1. Unmatched junction bases numbered 12, after V lost 8 bases and J lost 7 bases. Germline-derived CDR1 and CDR2 are LGHDT and YNNKEL (reference sequence). The CDR3 is 15 amino acids. This CDR3 reads CASEEPGQGGWTQYF. The CDR3 nucleotides read TGTGCCAGCGAAGAACCGGGACAGGGGGGGTGGACCCAGTACTTC.

This clonotype came up a few times. This chain joins TRBV4-2 and TRBJ2-3, with 8 bases that match TRBD2. The ends lost 4 bases at V and 1 base at J; junction bases unmatched: 7. CDR1 is LGHNA and CDR2 is YNFKEQ in the germline V gene. The CDR3 spans 16 residues. CDR3 DNA sequence: TGTGCCAGCAGCCCGGTACTAGCGGCCGGCACAGATACGCAGTATTTT. The encoded protein is CASSPVLAAGTDTQYF.